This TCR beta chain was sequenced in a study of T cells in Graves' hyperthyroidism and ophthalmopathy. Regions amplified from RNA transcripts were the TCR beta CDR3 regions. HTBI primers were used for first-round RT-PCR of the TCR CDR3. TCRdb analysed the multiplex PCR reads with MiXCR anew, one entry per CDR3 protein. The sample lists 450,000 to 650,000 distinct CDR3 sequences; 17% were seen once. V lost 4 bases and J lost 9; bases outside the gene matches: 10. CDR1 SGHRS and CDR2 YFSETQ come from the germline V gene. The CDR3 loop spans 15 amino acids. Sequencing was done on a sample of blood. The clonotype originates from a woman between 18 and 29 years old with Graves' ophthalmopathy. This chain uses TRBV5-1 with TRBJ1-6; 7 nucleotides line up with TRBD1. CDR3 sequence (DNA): TGCGCCAGCAGCCCTCGACAGGGCCCCTCTTCACCCCTCCACTTT. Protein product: CASSPRQGPSSPLHF. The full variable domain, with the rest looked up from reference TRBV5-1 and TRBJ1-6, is KAGVTQTPRYLIKTRGQQVTLSCSPISGHRSVSWYQQTPGQGLQFLFEYFSETQRNKGNFPGRFSGRQFSNSRSEMNVSTLELGDSALYLCASSPRQGPSSPLHFGNGTRLTVT.